Below are 27 T cell receptor beta chains sequenced from a single sample in a study of CD8+CD57+ T cells in acquired aplastic anemia. General observations from the study: CD8+CD57+ cells from patients were less diverse than total CD4+ and CD8+ pools.

Patients sequenced had flow cytometry evidence of CD8+CD57+ cell expansion. Genomic DNA templated the TCR beta VDJ and CDR3 profiling. TCRdb analysed the reads with MiXCR anew, one entry per CDR3 protein. The sample includes 15,000 to 25,000 distinct CDR3 sequences, roughly 43% of them seen just once. These receptors' antigens are unknown. The sequenced sample was CD8+CD57+ T cells sorted from PBMCs. Subset reported: bead-enriched CD8+CD57+ effector memory T cells from SAA patients. The receptor source for this set is a human donor with aplastic anemia.

The gene calls are TRBV6-6 and TRBJ2-1, with 7 bases lining up with TRBD2. Germline V CDR1 and CDR2: MNHNY, SVGAGI (reference sequence). The CDR3 extends over 15 amino acids. After removal of 7 bases from V and 5 bases from J, the junction contained 11 bases not matched to a gene. CDR3 in amino acids: CASTTRLADNNEQFF. The CDR3 nucleotides are TGTGCCAGCACCACGAGGCTAGCGGATAACAATGAGCAGTTCTTC.

V and J are TRBV10-1 and TRBJ1-1, with 7 bases matching TRBD1. In germline, CDR1 is WNHNN, CDR2 SYGVQD (reference sequence). Trimming took 3 bases from V and 4 from J; bases not matched to a gene: 2. This CDR3 region has 13 residues. DNA for the CDR3: TGCGCCAGCAGTGATTCAGGGGGCACTGAAGCTTTCTTT. This encodes CASSDSGGTEAFF.

J is TRBJ2-3 and V is TRBV5-1; 9 bases are shared with TRBD2. Germline V gives CDR1 SGHRS, CDR2 YFSETQ. V lost 0 bases, J lost 5 bases, and 7 bases stayed unmatched. This CDR3 comprises 16 residues. The CDR3 region is CASSLVLAGVQDTQYF. The CDR3 DNA reads as TGCGCCAGCAGCTTGGTGTTAGCGGGGGTTCAAGATACGCAGTATTTT.

The sample holds many counts of this clonotype. V gene TRBV6-6 combines with J gene TRBJ2-3; 12 bases align to TRBD2. Germline CDR1 reads MNHNY; CDR2 reads SVGAGI (reference sequence). This CDR3 is built from 19 residues. V was clipped by 0 bases and J by 0 bases; unmatched bases: 7. CDR3 DNA: TGTGCCAGCAGTTACTCGAGACTAGCGGGGGCCGTTAGCACAGATACGCAGTATTTT. This codes for CASSYSRLAGAVSTDTQYF.

The rearrangement links TRBV7-9 to TRBJ2-1; either TRBD1 or TRBD2 may supply D (5 bases each). V lost 4 bases to trimming and J lost 8 bases, with 12 bases between them. Germline CDR1 SEHNR, CDR2 FQNEAQ (reference sequence). The CDR3 is 13 amino acids. The CDR3 coding sequence is TGTGCCAGCAGCTCTAATCAGGGAGATGAGCAGTTCTTC. Translation: CASSSNQGDEQFF.

J is TRBJ2-1 and V is TRBV5-4; 11 positions agree with TRBD2. From germline, CDR1 is SGHNT and CDR2 YYREEE (reference sequence). Trimming took 5 bases from V and 4 from J; bases not matched to a gene: 11. This CDR3 is 17 amino acids long. The CDR3 coding sequence is TGTGCCAGCAGATTCCTTAGCGGGAGGGTAAAATACAATGAGCAGTTCTTC. This encodes CASRFLSGRVKYNEQFF.

This clonotype was observed a handful of times. This chain joins TRBV6-1 and TRBJ2-1; 10 bases match TRBD2. The CDR3 spans 13 residues. The junction had 6 bases not matched to a gene; V was cut back by 8 bases and J by 8 bases. Germline CDR1 reads MNHNS; CDR2 reads SASEGT. The CDR3 nucleotides are TGTGCCAGCCGTCTAGCGGGAGTGGATGAGCAGTTCTTC. Translation gives CASRLAGVDEQFF.

J is TRBJ2-1 and V is TRBV7-8; 13 nucleotides line up with TRBD2. Per germline, CDR1 SGHVS and CDR2 FQNEAQ. V was clipped by 2 bases and J by 9 bases; unmatched bases: 7. The CDR3 has 16 amino acids. The CDR3 region has the DNA TGTGCCAGCAGCTTATGGACTAGCGGGAGTTTTGTTGAGCAGTTCTTC. This translates into CASSLWTSGSFVEQFF.

This clonotype turned up a few times. This rearrangement joins TRBV7-6 to TRBJ1-5; no clear D gene. The CDR3 covers 13 residues. The V and J ends lost 5 bases and 4 bases respectively, with 9 bases between them. The V gene's germline CDR1 is SGHVS and CDR2 FNYEAQ. DNA for the CDR3: TGTGCCAGCAGCCGAGAGAGAAATCAGCCCCAGCATTTT. It codes for CASSRERNQPQHF.

This chain's CDR3 is CASRGQQETQYF. For the CDR3, the DNA is TGTGCCAGCAGAGGACAGCAAGAGACCCAGTACTTC. V and J are TRBV11-2 and TRBJ2-5, with a tentative D call TRBD1 (6 bases). Trimming shortened V by 6 bases and J by 2 bases, and 7 bases separated the two germline ends. CDR3 size: 12 residues. Germline values: CDR1 SGHAT, CDR2 FQNNGV. Complete variable domain (other parts from reference TRBV11-2 and TRBJ2-5): EAGVAQSPRYKIIEKRQSVAFWCNPISGHATLYWYQQILGQGPKLLIQFQNNGVVDDSQLPKDRFSAERLKGVDSTLKIQPAKLEDSAVYLCASRGQQETQYFGPGTRLLVL.

Only a few counts were recorded for this clonotype. V and J are TRBV6-1 and TRBJ2-7; D gene ambiguous. The CDR3 consists of 13 residues. Trimming took 6 bases from V and 3 from J, leaving 12 bases between them. Germline V gives CDR1 MNHNS, CDR2 SASEGT. CDR3 in amino acids: CASSIYSGYEQYV. The CDR3 DNA is TGTGCCAGCAGCATCTACTCGGGCTACGAGCAGTACGTC.

This clonotype was observed a few times. The V call is TRBV20-1, the J call TRBJ2-1; 10 nucleotides agree with TRBD2. The trim removed 4 bases at V and 15 bases at J, leaving 12 bases unmatched. The CDR3 covers 13 residues. Germline assignment: CDR1 DFQATT and CDR2 SNEGSKA (reference sequence). In nucleotides, the CDR3 is TGCAGTGCTAAATTCCTAGCGGGAGTTTGGAGGTTCTTC. It yields the protein CSAKFLAGVWRFF.

The V call is TRBV7-9, the J call TRBJ1-3; D gene ambiguous. This CDR3 is 14 amino acids long. V lost 5 bases, J lost 0 bases, and 8 bases lay in between. Germline assignment: CDR1 SEHNR and CDR2 FQNEAQ (reference sequence). CDR3 region: CASSLGGSGNTIYF. In nucleotides, the CDR3 is TGTGCCAGCAGCCTAGGAGGCTCTGGAAACACCATATATTTT. Combining the CDR3 with reference TRBV7-9 and TRBJ1-3 gives the whole variable domain DTGVSQNPRHKITKRGQNVTFRCDPISEHNRLYWYRQTLGQGPEFLTYFQNEAQLEKSRLLSDRFSAERPKGSFSTLEIQRTEQGDSAMYLCASSLGGSGNTIYFGEGSWLTVV.

This CDR3 reads CASSPPGKGGYGYTF. The CDR3 coding sequence is TGCGCCAGCAGCCCCCCAGGGAAAGGGGGCTATGGCTACACCTTC. This chain connects TRBV4-1 to TRBJ1-2; a weak D match, TRBD1 (6 bases). Trimming left V 4 bases short and J 4 bases short, with 16 bases between. This CDR3 region has 15 residues. In germline, CDR1 is MGHRA, CDR2 YSYEKL.

In its sample, this clonotype ranks as medium-sized. J is TRBJ2-7 and V is TRBV19; TRBD1 might be the D (5 bases). This CDR3 is 15 amino acids long. With 6 bases removed from V and 2 bases from J, the gap between germline ends came to 17 bases. CDR1 and CDR2 (germline): LNHDA, SQIVND (reference sequence). The CDR3 sequence is CASRFAQGRTYEQYF. The CDR3 DNA is TGTGCCAGTAGATTTGCCCAGGGCAGGACCTACGAGCAGTACTTC. Variable domain in full (rest from reference TRBV19 and TRBJ2-7): DGGITQSPKYLFRKEGQNVTLSCEQNLNHDAMYWYRQDPGQGLRLIYYSQIVNDFQKGDIAEGYSVSREKKESFPLTVTSAQKNPTAFYLCASRFAQGRTYEQYFGPGTRLTVT.

This clonotype was seen many times. This rearrangement joins TRBV20-1 to TRBJ2-7; the D gene is possibly TRBD2 (5 bases). The length of the CDR3 is 13 residues. CDR1 and CDR2 from the germline V gene are DFQATT and SNEGSKA (reference sequence). Trimming left V 6 bases short and J 5 bases short, with 17 bases between. CDR3 in amino acids: CSAPWTGYDEQYF. CDR3 DNA sequence: TGCAGTGCCCCCTGGACGGGATACGACGAGCAGTACTTC.

The chain joins TRBV6-5 to TRBJ1-5, with TRBD1 matching 8 bases. Germline assignment: CDR1 MNHEY and CDR2 SVGAGI. V lost 5 bases and J lost 2; bases outside the gene matches: 8. This CDR3 has 16 residues. The CDR3 DNA sequence: TGTGCCAGCAGTGAAGCAGGGGGCTTCGGCAATCAGCCCCAGCATTTT. Translation gives CASSEAGGFGNQPQHF.

This clonotype appeared a few times. This rearrangement joins TRBV6-4 to TRBJ2-3; D perhaps matches TRBD1 (8 bases). V lost 2 bases and J 6 bases, leaving 15 bases between the germline ends. This CDR3 has 15 amino acids. Germline assignment: CDR1 MRHNA and CDR2 SNTAGT. CDR3 sequence (DNA): TGTGCCAGCAGTGACACTACAGGGGGGGCCGATACGCAGTATTTT. Its translation: CASSDTTGGADTQYF.

The chain joins TRBV12-3 or TRBV12-4 to TRBJ2-3; 10 nucleotides align to TRBD2. CDR3 size: 13 residues. V trimming: 6 bases; J trimming: 6 bases; junction bases outside the gene matches: 3. CDR3 sequence reads: CASRETSGDTQYF. CDR3 sequence (DNA): TGTGCCAGCAGGGAGACTAGCGGGGATACGCAGTATTTT.

This clonotype was detected a few times. The chain employs TRBV7-2 and TRBJ2-5, with 7 bases identical to TRBD2. The ends lost 4 bases at V and 5 bases at J; junction bases unmatched: 1. Germline V gives CDR1 SGHTA, CDR2 FQGNSA. This CDR3 region has 12 residues. CDR3 DNA sequence: TGTGCCAGCAGCTCCGGGAGGGAGACCCAGTACTTC. Protein sequence: CASSSGRETQYF.

V usage is TRBV5-1 and J usage is TRBJ1-1; D perhaps matches TRBD1 (5 bases). V gave up 6 bases and J gave up 9 bases, with 24 bases separating them. The CDR3 runs to 15 residues. Germline assignment: CDR1 SGHRS and CDR2 YFSETQ. The chain's CDR3 is CASTPFSRSGGQAFF. CDR3 nucleotide sequence: TGCGCCAGCACCCCCTTCAGCCGCTCGGGGGGACAAGCTTTCTTT.

This clonotype was detected a few times. This chain uses TRBV20-1 with TRBJ2-5; 9 nucleotides match TRBD2. Germline loops: CDR1 DFQATT, CDR2 SNEGSKA (reference sequence). The CDR3 covers 13 residues. CDR3 sequence reads: CSFSGGSQETQYF. The CDR3 DNA reads TGCAGCTTTAGCGGGGGATCTCAAGAGACCCAGTACTTC.

This clonotype was seen only a few times. The genes are TRBV7-2 and TRBJ2-3; D perhaps matches TRBD2 (5 bases). Germline V gene sequence: CDR1 SGHTA, CDR2 FQGNSA. CDR3 length: 17 residues. Trimming shortened V by 2 bases and J by 2 bases, and 17 bases separated the two germline ends. The CDR3 DNA follows: TGTGCCAGCAGCTTACTGGGGTTCGCGGGTTTCACAGATACGCAGTATTTT. Its translation is CASSLLGFAGFTDTQYF.

The CDR3 loop reads CASSPGTSGNYWEQFF. In DNA form, the CDR3 reads TGTGCCAGCAGCCCGGGGACTAGCGGTAATTATTGGGAGCAGTTCTTC. This chain joins TRBV5-4 and TRBJ2-1; TRBD2 matches at 11 bases. Germline V gene data show CDR1 as SGHNT and CDR2 as YYREEE (reference sequence). V shed 4 bases and J 10 bases; nucleotides not matched to a gene: 13. The CDR3 is made up of 16 amino acids.

This clonotype was counted ten times or more. The CDR3 nucleotides are TGTGCCTGGAGTGTCCCCTTGGCAGGGAGGCCTGAAGCTTTCTTT. This encodes CAWSVPLAGRPEAFF. The V and J genes are TRBV30 and TRBJ1-1; D is perhaps TRBD1 (5 bases). Germline loops: CDR1 GTSNPN, CDR2 SVGIG (reference sequence). The V end lost 0 bases, the J end lost 6 bases, and 17 bases lay between the germline ends. The CDR3 is made up of 15 amino acids.

This clonotype was recorded at least ten times. The rearrangement joins TRBV6-1 to TRBJ1-1, with D perhaps TRBD1 (5 bases). The CDR3 runs to 13 residues. Between the trimmed V and J ends, which lost 7 bases and 1 base, there was a span of 10 bases. Germline lookup yields CDR1 MNHNS and CDR2 SASEGT. CDR3 region: CASTKTANTEAFF. In nucleotides, the CDR3 is TGTGCCAGCACCAAGACAGCGAACACTGAAGCTTTCTTT.

V is TRBV2 and J is TRBJ1-1; D gene unclear. This CDR3 is 15 amino acids long. Trimming removed 3 bases at V and 1 base at J, with 12 bases between. Germline CDR1 SNHLY, CDR2 FYNNEI. The chain's CDR3 is CASSDDKWKNTEAFF. The CDR3 region has the DNA TGTGCCAGCAGTGACGATAAGTGGAAGAACACTGAAGCTTTCTTT.